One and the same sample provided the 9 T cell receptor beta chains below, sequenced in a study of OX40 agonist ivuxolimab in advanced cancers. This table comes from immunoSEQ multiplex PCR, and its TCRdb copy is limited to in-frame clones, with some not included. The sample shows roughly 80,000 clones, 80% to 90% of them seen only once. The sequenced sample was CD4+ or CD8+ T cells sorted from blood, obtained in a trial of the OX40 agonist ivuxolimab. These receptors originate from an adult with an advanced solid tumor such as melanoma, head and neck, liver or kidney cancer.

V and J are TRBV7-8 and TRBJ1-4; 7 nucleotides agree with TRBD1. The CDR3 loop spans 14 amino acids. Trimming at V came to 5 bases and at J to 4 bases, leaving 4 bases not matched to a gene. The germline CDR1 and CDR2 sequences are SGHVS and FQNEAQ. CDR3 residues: CASSKDRFNEKLFF. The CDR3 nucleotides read TGTGCCAGCAGCAAGGACAGGTTTAATGAAAAACTGTTTTTT. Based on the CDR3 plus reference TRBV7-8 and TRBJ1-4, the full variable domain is GAGVSQSPRYKVAKRGQDVALRCDPISGHVSLFWYQQALGQGPEFLTYFQNEAQLDKSGLPSDRFFAERPEGSVSTLKIQRTQQEDSAVYLCASSKDRFNEKLFFGSGTQLSVL.

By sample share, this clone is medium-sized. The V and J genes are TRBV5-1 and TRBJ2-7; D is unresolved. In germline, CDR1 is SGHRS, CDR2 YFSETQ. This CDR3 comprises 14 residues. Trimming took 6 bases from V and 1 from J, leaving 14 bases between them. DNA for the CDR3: TGCGCCAGCACCTCCCGGGCGCGGTCCTACGAGCAGTACGTC. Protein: CASTSRARSYEQYV.

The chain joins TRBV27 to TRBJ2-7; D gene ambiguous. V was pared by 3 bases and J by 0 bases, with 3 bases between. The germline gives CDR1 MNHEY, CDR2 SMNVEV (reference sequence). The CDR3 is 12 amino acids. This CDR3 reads CASSFNSYEQYF. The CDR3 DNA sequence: TGTGCCAGCAGTTTCAACTCCTACGAGCAGTACTTC.

This chain's CDR3 is CASSPQGAYTEAFF. CDR3 coding DNA: TGTGCCAGCAGTCCTCAGGGGGCTTACACTGAAGCTTTCTTT. This chain links TRBV27 with TRBJ1-1; 8 positions match TRBD1. The CDR3 loop spans 14 amino acids. The germline CDR1 and CDR2 sequences are MNHEY and SMNVEV (reference sequence). With V trimmed by 5 bases and J by 3 bases, 5 bases remained unmatched.

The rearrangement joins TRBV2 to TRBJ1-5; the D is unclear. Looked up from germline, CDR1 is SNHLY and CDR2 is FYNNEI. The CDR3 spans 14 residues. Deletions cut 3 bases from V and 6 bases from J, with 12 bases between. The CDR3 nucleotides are TGTGCCAGCAGTGAGTTCAGGAAAGGTCAGCCCCAGCATTTT. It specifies CASSEFRKGQPQHF.

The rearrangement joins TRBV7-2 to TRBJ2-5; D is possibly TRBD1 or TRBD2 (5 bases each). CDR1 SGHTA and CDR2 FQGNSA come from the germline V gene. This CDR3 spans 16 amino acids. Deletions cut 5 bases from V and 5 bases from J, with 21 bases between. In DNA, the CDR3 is TGTGCCAGCAGCCCCCCCCGGGCAGGCTGGGGGGAGACCCAGTACTTC. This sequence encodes CASSPPRAGWGETQYF.

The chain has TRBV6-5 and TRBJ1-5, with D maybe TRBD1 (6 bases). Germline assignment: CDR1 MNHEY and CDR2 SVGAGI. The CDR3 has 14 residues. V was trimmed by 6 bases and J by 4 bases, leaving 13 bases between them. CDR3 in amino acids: CASRSQGGNQPQHF. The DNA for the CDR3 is TGTGCCAGCAGGTCTCAAGGGGGGAATCAGCCCCAGCATTTT.

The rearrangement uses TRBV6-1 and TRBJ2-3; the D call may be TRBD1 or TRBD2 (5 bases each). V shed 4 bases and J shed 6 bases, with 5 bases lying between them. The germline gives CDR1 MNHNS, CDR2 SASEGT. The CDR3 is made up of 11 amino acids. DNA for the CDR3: TGTGCCAGCAGTGGGGGGGATACGCAGTATTTT. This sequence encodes CASSGGDTQYF.

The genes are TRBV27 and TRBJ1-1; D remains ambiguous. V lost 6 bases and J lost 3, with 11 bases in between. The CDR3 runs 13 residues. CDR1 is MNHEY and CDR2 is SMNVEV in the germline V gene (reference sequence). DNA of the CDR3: TGTGCCAGCAGCCCTACTGCGCACACTGAAGCTTTCTTT. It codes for CASSPTAHTEAFF.